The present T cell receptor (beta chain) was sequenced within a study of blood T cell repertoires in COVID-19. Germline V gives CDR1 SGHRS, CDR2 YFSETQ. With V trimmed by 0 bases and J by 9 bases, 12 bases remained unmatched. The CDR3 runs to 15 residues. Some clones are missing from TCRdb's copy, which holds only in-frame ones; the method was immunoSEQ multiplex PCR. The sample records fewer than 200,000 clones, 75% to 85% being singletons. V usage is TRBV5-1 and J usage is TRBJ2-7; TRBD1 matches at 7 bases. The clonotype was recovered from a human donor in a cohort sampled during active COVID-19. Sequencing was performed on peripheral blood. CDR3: CASSLEAGGMTGQYF. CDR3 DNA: TGCGCCAGCAGCTTGGAGGCAGGGGGAATGACCGGGCAGTACTTC.